This T cell receptor (beta chain) derives from a study of T-cell reconstitution after alpha-beta-depleted transplantation in children. Overall study results and limits: When one year had passed after transplant, most T-cell counts and diversity came from newly produced T cells. Surviving recipient T cells and thymic progenitors produced the high day-60 TCRbeta diversity seen in some patients. Several hundred expanded graft clones reportedly were the source of alpha-beta T cells about two months after transplant.

V lost 3 bases to trimming and J lost 7 bases; unmatched junction nucleotides: 11. Germline-derived CDR1 and CDR2 are DFQATT and SNEGSKA (reference sequence). This CDR3 has 15 amino acids. As it was prepared, the TCRbeta library received unique molecular identifiers. TCRdb processed the PCR reads anew with MiXCR; each CDR3 protein has one entry. The top ten hold about 28% of the sample, which has about 980,000 distinct CDR3 sequences, under 30% seen once. This clonotype was seen a handful of times. Its antigen is as yet unknown. This specimen consisted of PBMCs, mostly from graft donor cells, obtained 360 days after TCRalphabeta/CD19-depleted stem cell transplant. The V call is TRBV20-1, the J call TRBJ2-7, with 11 bases lining up with TRBD2. The TCR sequence derives from a boy in the first two years of life who had a stem cell transplant for SCID, so the T cells may come from the graft donor. CDR3 protein: CSASLLAGVSVEQYF. The CDR3 nucleotides are TGCAGTGCTAGTTTACTAGCGGGGGTCTCGGTAGAGCAGTACTTC.